This TCR beta chain is drawn from a study of T-cell memory formation after mild COVID-19. CDR1 and CDR2 (germline): SGHRS, YFSETQ. V lost 2 bases and J lost 2; bases outside the gene matches: 5. This CDR3 has 15 residues. This clonotype has only a few counts. Antigen: not known. TCR alpha and TCR beta cDNA libraries carrying sample barcodes and UMIs were produced by 5'RACE using constant-segment primers. TCRdb re-analysed the 5' RACE reads in MiXCR, keeping a single row per CDR3 protein. The profile shows 430,000 or so distinct CDR3 sequences, roughly 25% of them singletons. Study-wide findings and caveats: Whether day 37 second-wave clones are SARS-CoV-2-specific was not confirmed.

V is TRBV5-1 and J is TRBJ2-7, with 9 bases identical to TRBD1. The clonotype originates from an adult woman who had mild COVID-19 (a few samples of this study predate the infection). Cell type and time point are not known. Material: PBMCs or a T cell subset sorted from them (not recorded which). The CDR3 DNA follows: TGCGCCAGCAGCTTAGGGACAGGGACAGCCTACGAGCAGTACTTC. This gives the protein CASSLGTGTAYEQYF.